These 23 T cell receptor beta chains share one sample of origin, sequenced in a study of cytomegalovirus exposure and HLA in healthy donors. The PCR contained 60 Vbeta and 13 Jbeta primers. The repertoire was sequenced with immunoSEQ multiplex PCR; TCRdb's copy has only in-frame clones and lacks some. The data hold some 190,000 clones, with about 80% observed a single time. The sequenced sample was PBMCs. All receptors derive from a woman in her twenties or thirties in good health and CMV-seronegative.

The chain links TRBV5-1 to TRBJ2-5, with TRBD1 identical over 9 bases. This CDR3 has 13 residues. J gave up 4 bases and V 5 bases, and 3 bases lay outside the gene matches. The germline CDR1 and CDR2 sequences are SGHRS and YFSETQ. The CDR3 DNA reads TGCGCCAGCAGGGGACAGGGATTAGAGACCCAGTACTTC. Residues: CASRGQGLETQYF. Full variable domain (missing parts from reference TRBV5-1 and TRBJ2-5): KAGVTQTPRYLIKTRGQQVTLSCSPISGHRSVSWYQQTPGQGLQFLFEYFSETQRNKGNFPGRFSGRQFSNSRSEMNVSTLELGDSALYLCASRGQGLETQYFGPGTRLLVL.

In DNA form, the CDR3 reads TGTGCCAGCAGTTTCTCAGGCTACTACGAGCAGTACTTC. Its translation: CASSFSGYYEQYF. The chain carries TRBV27 and TRBJ2-7; no clear D gene. The germline V gene encodes CDR1 MNHEY and CDR2 SMNVEV (reference sequence). With 3 bases removed from V and 3 bases from J, the gap between germline ends came to 9 bases. The CDR3 covers 13 residues.

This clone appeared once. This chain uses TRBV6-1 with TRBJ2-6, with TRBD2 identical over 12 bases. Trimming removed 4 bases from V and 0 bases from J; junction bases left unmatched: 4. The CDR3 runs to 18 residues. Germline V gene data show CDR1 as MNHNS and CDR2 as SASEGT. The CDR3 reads CASSGLAGARSGANVLTF. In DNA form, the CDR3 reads TGTGCCAGCAGTGGACTAGCGGGGGCACGCTCTGGGGCCAACGTCCTGACTTTC.

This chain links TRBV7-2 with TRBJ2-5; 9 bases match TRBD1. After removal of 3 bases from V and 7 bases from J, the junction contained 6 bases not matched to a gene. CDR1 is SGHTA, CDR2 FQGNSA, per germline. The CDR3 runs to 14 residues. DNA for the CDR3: TGTGCCAGCAGCTTTCGGACAGGGGAGGGGACCCAGTACTTC. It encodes CASSFRTGEGTQYF.

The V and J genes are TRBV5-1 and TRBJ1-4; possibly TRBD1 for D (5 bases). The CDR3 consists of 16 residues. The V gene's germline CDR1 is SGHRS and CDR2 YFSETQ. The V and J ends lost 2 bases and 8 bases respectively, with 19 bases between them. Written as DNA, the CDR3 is TGCGCCAGCAGCTTCGGGAGAGCAGGGTTAGGAGAAAAACTGTTTTTT. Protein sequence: CASSFGRAGLGEKLFF.

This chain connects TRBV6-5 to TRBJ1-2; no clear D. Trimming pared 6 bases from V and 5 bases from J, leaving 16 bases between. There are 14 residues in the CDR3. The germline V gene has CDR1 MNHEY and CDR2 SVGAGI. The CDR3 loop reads CASSYQRDSYGYTF. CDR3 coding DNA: TGTGCCAGCAGCTATCAGAGGGATAGTTATGGCTACACCTTC.

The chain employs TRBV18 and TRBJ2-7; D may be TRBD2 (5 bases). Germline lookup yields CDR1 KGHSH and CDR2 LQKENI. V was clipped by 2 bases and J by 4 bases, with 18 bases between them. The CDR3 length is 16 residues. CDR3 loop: CASSPNPPRAVYEQYF. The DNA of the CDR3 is TGTGCCAGCTCACCAAACCCTCCCAGAGCGGTATACGAGCAGTACTTC. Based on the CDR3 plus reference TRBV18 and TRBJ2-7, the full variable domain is NAGVMQNPRHLVRRRGQEARLRCSPMKGHSHVYWYRQLPEEGLKFMVYLQKENIIDESGMPKERFSAEFPKEGPSILRIQQVVRGDSAAYFCASSPNPPRAVYEQYFGPGTRLTVT.

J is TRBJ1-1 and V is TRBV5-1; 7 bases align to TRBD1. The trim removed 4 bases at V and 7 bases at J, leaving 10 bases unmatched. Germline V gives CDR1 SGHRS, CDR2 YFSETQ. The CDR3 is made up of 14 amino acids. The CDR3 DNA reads TGCGCCAGCAGCGTCGACAGGGAGGTTAGTGAAGCTTTCTTT. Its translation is CASSVDREVSEAFF.

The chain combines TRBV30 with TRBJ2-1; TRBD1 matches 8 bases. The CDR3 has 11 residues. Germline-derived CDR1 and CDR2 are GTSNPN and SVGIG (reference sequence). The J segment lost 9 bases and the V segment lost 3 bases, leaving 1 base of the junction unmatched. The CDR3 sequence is CAWSRGLEQFF. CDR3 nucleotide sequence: TGTGCCTGGAGCAGGGGGCTTGAGCAGTTCTTC.

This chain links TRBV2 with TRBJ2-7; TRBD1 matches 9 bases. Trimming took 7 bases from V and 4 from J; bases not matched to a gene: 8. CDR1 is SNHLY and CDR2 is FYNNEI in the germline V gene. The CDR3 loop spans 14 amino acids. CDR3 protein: CASNPTGGEYEQYF. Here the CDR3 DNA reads TGTGCCAGCAATCCAACAGGGGGCGAATACGAGCAGTACTTC.

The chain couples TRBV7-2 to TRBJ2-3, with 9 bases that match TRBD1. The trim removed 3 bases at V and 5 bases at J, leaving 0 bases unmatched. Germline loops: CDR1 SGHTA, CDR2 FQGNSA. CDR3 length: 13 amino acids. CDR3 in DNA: TGTGCCAGCAGCTTGGGACAGGGAGATACGCAGTATTTT. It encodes CASSLGQGDTQYF.

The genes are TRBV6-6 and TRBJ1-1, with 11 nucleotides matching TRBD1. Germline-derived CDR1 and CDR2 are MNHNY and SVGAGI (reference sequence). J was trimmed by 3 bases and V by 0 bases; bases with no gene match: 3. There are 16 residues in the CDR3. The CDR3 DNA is TGTGCCAGCAGTTACTCGAGGGGACAGGGGGACACTGAAGCTTTCTTT. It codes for CASSYSRGQGDTEAFF.

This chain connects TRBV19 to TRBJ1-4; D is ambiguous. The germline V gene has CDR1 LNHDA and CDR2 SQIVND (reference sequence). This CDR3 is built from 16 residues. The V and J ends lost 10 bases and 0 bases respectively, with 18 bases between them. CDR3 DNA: TGTGCCACCAGCCCCCAGCCCGCGGCAACTAATGAAAAACTGTTTTTT. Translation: CATSPQPAATNEKLFF.

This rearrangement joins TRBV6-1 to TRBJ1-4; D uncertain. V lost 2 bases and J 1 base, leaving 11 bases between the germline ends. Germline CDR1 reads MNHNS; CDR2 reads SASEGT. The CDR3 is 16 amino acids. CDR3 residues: CASSEMRRLTNEKLFF. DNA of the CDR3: TGTGCCAGCAGTGAAATGAGGAGGCTAACTAATGAAAAACTGTTTTTT.

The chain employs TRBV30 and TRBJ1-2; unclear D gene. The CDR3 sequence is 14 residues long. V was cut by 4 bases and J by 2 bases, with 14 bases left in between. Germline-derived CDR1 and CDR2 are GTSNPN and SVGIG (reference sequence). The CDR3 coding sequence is TGTGCCTGGAAAGGACTGAGGGCCAACTATGGCTACACCTTC. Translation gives CAWKGLRANYGYTF.

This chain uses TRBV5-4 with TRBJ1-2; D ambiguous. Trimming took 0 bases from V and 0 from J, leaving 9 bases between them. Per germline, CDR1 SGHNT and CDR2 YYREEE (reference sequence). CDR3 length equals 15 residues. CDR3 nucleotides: TGTGCCAGCAGCTTGGGACACCAAGCTAACTATGGCTACACCTTC. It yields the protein CASSLGHQANYGYTF. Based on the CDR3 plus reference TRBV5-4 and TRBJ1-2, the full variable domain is ETGVTQSPTHLIKTRGQQVTLRCSSQSGHNTVSWYQQALGQGPQFIFQYYREEENGRGNFPPRFSGLQFPNYSSELNVNALELDDSALYLCASSLGHQANYGYTFGSGTRLTVV.

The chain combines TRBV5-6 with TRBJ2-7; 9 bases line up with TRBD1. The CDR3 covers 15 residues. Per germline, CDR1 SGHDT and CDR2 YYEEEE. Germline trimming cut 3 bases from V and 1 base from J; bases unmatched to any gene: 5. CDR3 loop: CASSSLGTGSYEQYF. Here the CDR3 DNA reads TGTGCCAGCAGCTCCCTAGGGACAGGGTCCTACGAGCAGTACTTC.

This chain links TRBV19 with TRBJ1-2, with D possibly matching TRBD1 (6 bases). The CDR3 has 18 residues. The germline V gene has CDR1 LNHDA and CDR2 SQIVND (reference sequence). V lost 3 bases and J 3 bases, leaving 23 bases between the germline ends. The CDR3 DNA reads TGTGCCAGTAGTATCTATAACCCTAGGGGGGGTAAGGACTATGGCTACACCTTC. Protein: CASSIYNPRGGKDYGYTF.

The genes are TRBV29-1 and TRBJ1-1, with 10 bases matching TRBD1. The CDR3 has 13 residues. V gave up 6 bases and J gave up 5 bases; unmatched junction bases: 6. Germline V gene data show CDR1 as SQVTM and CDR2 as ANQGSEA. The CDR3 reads CSVEDRGWTEAFF. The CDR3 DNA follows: TGCAGCGTGGAGGACAGGGGGTGGACTGAAGCTTTCTTT.

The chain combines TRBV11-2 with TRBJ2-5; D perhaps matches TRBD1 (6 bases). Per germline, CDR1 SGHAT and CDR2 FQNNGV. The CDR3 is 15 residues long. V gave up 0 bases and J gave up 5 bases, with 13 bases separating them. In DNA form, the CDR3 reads TGTGCCAGCAGCTTAGATGCGCACAGGGCTGAGACCCAGTACTTC. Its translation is CASSLDAHRAETQYF.

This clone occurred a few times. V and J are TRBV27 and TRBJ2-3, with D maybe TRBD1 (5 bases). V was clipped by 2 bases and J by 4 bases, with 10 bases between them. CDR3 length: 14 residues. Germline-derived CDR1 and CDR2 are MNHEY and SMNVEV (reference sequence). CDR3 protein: CASSLGSRADTQYF. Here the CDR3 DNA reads TGTGCCAGCAGTTTAGGTTCCAGGGCAGATACGCAGTATTTT.

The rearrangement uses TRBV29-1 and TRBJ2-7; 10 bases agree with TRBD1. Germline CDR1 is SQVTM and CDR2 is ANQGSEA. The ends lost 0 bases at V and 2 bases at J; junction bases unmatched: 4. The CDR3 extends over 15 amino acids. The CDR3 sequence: CSVEDRTGGAYEQYF. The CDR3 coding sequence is TGCAGCGTTGAAGATCGGACAGGGGGTGCCTACGAGCAGTACTTC.

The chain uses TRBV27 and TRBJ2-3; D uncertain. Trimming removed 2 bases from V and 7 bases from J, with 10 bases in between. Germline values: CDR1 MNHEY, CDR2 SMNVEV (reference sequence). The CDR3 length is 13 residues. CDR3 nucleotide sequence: TGTGCCAGCAGTTTAGCAGGTCCTAATACGCAGTATTTT. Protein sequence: CASSLAGPNTQYF.